These 18 T cell receptor beta chains came from one sample sequenced in a study of cytomegalovirus exposure and HLA in healthy donors (dated by TCRdb to between 2016 and 2019). The library relied on the immunoSEQ multiplex PCR assay. For the multiplex PCR, a mixture combining 60 forward primers for TCR Vbeta segments and 13 reverse primers for TCR Jbeta segments was used. TCRdb obtained this table from immuneACCESS and retained in-frame rearrangements with V and J assigned. These tables miss some clones; where compared with another copy, unresolved V genes account for less than half of the shortfall, and the remainder is unexplained. The sample table holds about 190,000 clones, of which about 87% were seen once. Roughly 1.8% of the sample lies in the top ten. Sequences were obtained from PBMCs. The receptors were sampled from a woman aged 18-29 years in good health and CMV-seronegative.

V gene TRBV5-4 combines with J gene TRBJ2-3, with 9 positions matching TRBD2. V was pared by 1 base and J by 3 bases, with 6 bases of the junction left unmatched. CDR1 is SGHNT, CDR2 YYREEE, per germline (reference sequence). This CDR3 comprises 16 residues. CDR3 coding DNA: TGTGCCAGCAGCTTGCCCCAGGCGGGGGGGACAGATACGCAGTATTTT. It yields the protein CASSLPQAGGTDTQYF.

The V gene is TRBV5-6, the J gene TRBJ2-7, with D possibly being TRBD1 (5 bases). With 3 bases removed from V and 2 bases from J, the gap between germline ends came to 15 bases. CDR3 length equals 15 residues. Per germline, CDR1 SGHDT and CDR2 YYEEEE. The CDR3 nucleotides read TGTGCCAGCAGCTGGCGGACAACGAGGACCTACGAGCAGTACTTC. Amino acid sequence: CASSWRTTRTYEQYF. The variable domain in full, completed from reference TRBV5-6 and TRBJ2-7, reads DAGVTQSPTHLIKTRGQQVTLRCSPKSGHDTVSWYQQALGQGPQFIFQYYEEEERQRGNFPDRFSGHQFPNYSSELNVNALLLGDSALYLCASSWRTTRTYEQYFGPGTRLTVT.

The table lists this clone with a count of one. V usage is TRBV5-1 and J usage is TRBJ1-2; D is perhaps TRBD1 (6 bases). The V end lost 5 bases, the J end lost 4 bases, and 12 bases lay between the germline ends. This CDR3 comprises 13 residues. CDR1 is SGHRS and CDR2 is YFSETQ in the germline V gene. CDR3: CASSPGHLYGYTF. The CDR3 DNA reads as TGCGCCAGCAGTCCGGGACACCTCTATGGCTACACCTTC. The full variable domain, in which reference TRBV5-1 and TRBJ1-2 provide the parts outside the CDR3, is KAGVTQTPRYLIKTRGQQVTLSCSPISGHRSVSWYQQTPGQGLQFLFEYFSETQRNKGNFPGRFSGRQFSNSRSEMNVSTLELGDSALYLCASSPGHLYGYTFGSGTRLTVV.

This chain links TRBV14 with TRBJ2-2, with 7 nucleotides matching TRBD2. CDR3 size: 14 residues. Trimming at V came to 0 bases and at J to 6 bases, leaving 1 base not matched to a gene. CDR1 and CDR2 from the germline V gene are SGHDN and FVKESK. The CDR3 sequence is CASSQDRGAGELFF. CDR3 DNA: TGTGCCAGCAGCCAAGATCGGGGGGCCGGGGAGCTGTTTTTT. The whole variable domain, filled in from reference TRBV14 and TRBJ2-2, reads EAGVTQFPSHSVIEKGQTVTLRCDPISGHDNLYWYRRVMGKEIKFLLHFVKESKQDESGMPNNRFLAERTGGTYSTLKVQPAELEDSGVYFCASSQDRGAGELFFGEGSRLTVL.

The table lists this clone with a few counts. CDR3 amino acids: CASSFSGTGNTGELFF. CDR3 DNA sequence: TGTGCCAGCAGTTTTTCCGGGACAGGGAACACCGGGGAGCTGTTTTTT. V gene TRBV28 combines with J gene TRBJ2-2; 8 bases are a match to TRBD1. The CDR3 is made up of 16 amino acids. Looked up from germline, CDR1 is MDHEN and CDR2 is SYDVKM. J was trimmed by 1 base and V by 3 bases; bases with no gene match: 4.

The chain is built from TRBV19 and TRBJ2-7; the D gene is possibly TRBD1 (6 bases). Looked up from germline, CDR1 is LNHDA and CDR2 is SQIVND (reference sequence). This CDR3 contains 12 residues. Trimming left V 10 bases short and J 7 bases short, with 17 bases between. The CDR3 DNA sequence: TGTGCCACTAAAACAGGGATGGGAGAGCAGTACTTC. Its translation: CATKTGMGEQYF. Based on the CDR3 plus reference TRBV19 and TRBJ2-7, the full variable domain is DGGITQSPKYLFRKEGQNVTLSCEQNLNHDAMYWYRQDPGQGLRLIYYSQIVNDFQKGDIAEGYSVSREKKESFPLTVTSAQKNPTAFYLCATKTGMGEQYFGPGTRLTVT.

V gene TRBV2 combines with J gene TRBJ2-7; 12 nucleotides align to TRBD1. There are 15 residues in the CDR3. Germline V gene lookup returns CDR1 SNHLY and CDR2 FYNNEI. Trimming cost V 7 bases and J 6 bases; bases outside gene matches: 10. CDR3 residues: CASTAVGTGGREQYF. CDR3 DNA: TGTGCCAGCACCGCTGTGGGGACAGGGGGCCGCGAGCAGTACTTC.

The rearrangement links TRBV5-1 to TRBJ2-2; TRBD1 matches at 8 bases. V was clipped by 4 bases and J by 1 base; unmatched bases: 6. The germline V gene has CDR1 SGHRS and CDR2 YFSETQ. CDR3 size: 16 residues. This CDR3 reads CASSLGQVRNTGELFF. CDR3 DNA sequence: TGCGCCAGCAGCCTGGGACAGGTCCGGAACACCGGGGAGCTGTTTTTT.

The CDR3 loop reads CASSLGGTVAKNIQYF. The CDR3 nucleotides read TGTGCCAGCAGTTTAGGGGGGACAGTGGCCAAAAACATTCAGTACTTC. V usage is TRBV6-5 and J usage is TRBJ2-4; D may be TRBD1 (7 bases). Looked up from germline, CDR1 is MNHEY and CDR2 is SVGAGI. V was shortened by 4 bases and J by 1 base, with 14 bases between the two germline ends. This CDR3 has 16 residues.

This chain uses TRBV4-2 with TRBJ2-7, with TRBD1 as a possible D gene (7 bases). Germline values: CDR1 LGHNA, CDR2 YNFKEQ. The CDR3 runs to 16 residues. V shed 3 bases and J shed 1 base, with 16 bases lying between them. CDR3 amino acids: CASSHPGGTGSYEQYF. Here the CDR3 DNA reads TGTGCCAGCAGCCATCCAGGGGGGACGGGGTCCTACGAGCAGTACTTC.

This chain connects TRBV7-6 to TRBJ1-3, with no clear D. Per germline, CDR1 SGHVS and CDR2 FNYEAQ. V lost 5 bases and J 0 bases, leaving 8 bases between the germline ends. The CDR3 runs 14 residues. The CDR3 spells CASSAGSSGNTIYF. For the CDR3, the DNA is TGTGCCAGCAGCGCGGGTTCCTCTGGAAACACCATATATTTT.

The V gene is TRBV5-1, the J gene TRBJ2-3; the match to TRBD1 covers 7 bases. Looked up from germline, CDR1 is SGHRS and CDR2 is YFSETQ. Trimming took 4 bases from V and 0 from J; bases not matched to a gene: 11. The CDR3 is made up of 17 amino acids. CDR3 protein: CASSPQRQGISTDTQYF. DNA for the CDR3: TGCGCCAGCAGCCCCCAGCGACAGGGAATAAGCACAGATACGCAGTATTTT.

The rearrangement joins TRBV5-4 to TRBJ2-3; 7 bases are a match to TRBD1. The CDR3 sequence is 14 residues long. Trimming took 1 base from V and 6 from J; bases not matched to a gene: 5. Germline CDR1 reads SGHNT; CDR2 reads YYREEE (reference sequence). The CDR3 nucleotides read TGTGCCAGCAGCTTGAGGGGACAGAGGGATACGCAGTATTTT. Translated: CASSLRGQRDTQYF.

This chain links TRBV19 with TRBJ1-1; 11 nucleotides line up with TRBD1. The trim removed 1 base at V and 5 bases at J, leaving 3 bases unmatched. This CDR3 comprises 15 residues. CDR1 and CDR2 (germline): LNHDA, SQIVND (reference sequence). The CDR3 DNA is TGTGCCAGTAGTATAGGCGGGACAGGGGGGACTGAAGCTTTCTTT. This gives the protein CASSIGGTGGTEAFF.

The chain combines TRBV4-1 with TRBJ1-2; D might be TRBD1 (5 bases). Germline-derived CDR1 and CDR2 are MGHRA and YSYEKL. Trimming cost V 4 bases and J 0 bases, with 15 bases left between them. The CDR3 sequence is 16 residues long. CDR3 nucleotide sequence: TGCGCCAGCAGCCGCCTCCCAGGGACTACTAACTATGGCTACACCTTC. It translates to CASSRLPGTTNYGYTF.

The V call is TRBV7-9, the J call TRBJ1-2; TRBD1 agrees at 7 bases. Germline CDR1 reads SEHNR; CDR2 reads FQNEAQ (reference sequence). This CDR3 has 13 amino acids. Trimming at V came to 5 bases and at J to 7 bases, leaving 7 bases not matched to a gene. CDR3 residues: CASSPGTDFGYTF. In DNA form, the CDR3 reads TGTGCCAGCAGCCCCGGGACAGACTTTGGCTACACCTTC.

The table lists this clone with a count of one. This chain uses TRBV19 with TRBJ1-4; 7 positions match TRBD1. Germline V lookup: CDR1 LNHDA, CDR2 SQIVND (reference sequence). V was pared by 4 bases and J by 7 bases, with 9 bases of the junction left unmatched. This CDR3 region has 15 residues. Here the CDR3 reads CASSTRRGWGEKLFF. CDR3 in DNA: TGTGCCAGTAGTACCCGCAGGGGGTGGGGTGAAAAACTGTTTTTT.

With regard to this clone: The junction differs from germline at one of its ends, possibly a read error. The chain joins TRBV7-9 to TRBJ1-1; D remains ambiguous. This CDR3 spans 15 amino acids. Germline CDR1 and CDR2: SEHNR and FQNEAQ (reference sequence). The DNA of the CDR3 is TGTTCCAGCAGCTTGGTGACGGGAGGCAACACTGAAGCTTTCTTT. Translated: CSSSLVTGGNTEAFF.